In its sample, the clone carrying this T cell receptor beta chain was seen a few times. The data were obtained in a study of blood T cells in healthy people across ages. Trimming left V 0 bases short and J 0 bases short, with 15 bases between. The CDR3 covers 17 residues. The germline gives CDR1 DFQATT, CDR2 SNEGSKA (reference sequence). Together with a sample-barcoded 5' primer, a J-beta primer mix was included in a second PCR lasting roughly 6 to 12 cycles. Each CDR3 protein is one row after TCRdb ran MiXCR on the 5' RACE reads. The table lists 710,000 or so distinct CDR3 sequences, roughly 20% of them singletons.

The sample taken for sequencing was blood. This chain joins TRBV20-1 and TRBJ2-1; no clear D. The sequence was obtained from a man in his 70s in good health. The CDR3 DNA is TGCAGTGCTAGAGATGTGGGCTTTGCGGACTCCTACAATGAGCAGTTCTTC. It translates to CSARDVGFADSYNEQFF.